In its sample, the clone carrying this T cell receptor beta chain was seen a few times. This sample is part of a study of blood T cell repertoires in COVID-19. About the research overall: Acute and convalescent COVID-19 samples came from the United States, Italy and Spain. T cells, B-cell-depleted T cells, or PBMCs supplied cDNA or gDNA.

In the original processing: Estimation of nucleated cell counts relied on the amplification of reference gene primers. Libraries were prepared by immunoSEQ multiplex PCR; TCRdb keeps only in-frame clonotypes and omits some of them. V and J calls and clone size are given by that table; D and trimming were obtained from the DNA. The sample yields over 85,000 clones, 78% seen once. CDR1 is MDHEN and CDR2 is SYDVKM in the germline V gene. The CDR3 has 14 amino acids. V was cut by 7 bases and J by 7 bases, with 17 bases left in between. The sequencing input was peripheral blood. The chain couples TRBV28 to TRBJ1-5; possibly TRBD1 for D (6 bases). The receptor comes from a man between 60 and 70 years old with active or convalescent COVID-19. The CDR3 bases are TGTGCCAGCACCCAAGGGGGGGGCCGGCAGCCCCAGCATTTT. Its protein is CASTQGGGRQPQHF.